The sample holds a few counts of the clone carrying this T cell receptor (beta chain). Antigen unknown. This specimen belongs to a study of beta chain features in type 1 diabetes. Findings and limits, study-wide: Individuals with type 1 diabetes displayed fewer insertions and more deletions at VDJ junctions. Shortening of TCRB CDR3s, moderate but significant, appeared in all four CD4+ subsets of Type 1 diabetes patients. A greater similarity of naive, central memory and Treg TCRB repertoires was seen among patients than among healthy donors.

As every portion of the isolated RNA was reverse transcribed, the sequencing read expressed TCRB transcripts. Profiled with immunoSEQ multiplex PCR; TCRdb holds only in-frame clones, not every one. Among 640,000 or so clones listed, over 12% were seen once. A heparinised blood draw that averaged about 100 mL was obtained once from each donor. The source of this sequence is a man aged 18 to 35 with type 1 diabetes. The sample taken for sequencing was naive CD4+ T cells from blood.

CDR3 loop: CAIQNRVLLNEQFF. The CDR3 DNA is TGTGCCATCCAGAACAGGGTCCTGCTCAATGAGCAGTTCTTC. The V and J genes are TRBV2 and TRBJ2-1; perhaps TRBD1 as D (6 bases). The CDR3 contains 14 residues. The V end was cut by 10 bases, the J end by 6 bases, with 19 bases between. From germline, CDR1 is SNHLY and CDR2 FYNNEI.